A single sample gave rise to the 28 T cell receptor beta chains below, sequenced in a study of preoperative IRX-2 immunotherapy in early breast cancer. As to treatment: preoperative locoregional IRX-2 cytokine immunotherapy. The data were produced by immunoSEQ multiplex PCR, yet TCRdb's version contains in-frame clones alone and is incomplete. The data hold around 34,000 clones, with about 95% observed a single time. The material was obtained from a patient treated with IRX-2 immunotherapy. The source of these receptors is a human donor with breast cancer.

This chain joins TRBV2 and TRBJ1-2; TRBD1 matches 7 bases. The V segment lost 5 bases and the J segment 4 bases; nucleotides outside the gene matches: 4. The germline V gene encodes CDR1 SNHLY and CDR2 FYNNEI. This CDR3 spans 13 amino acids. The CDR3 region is CASSRDSFYGYTF. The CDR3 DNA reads TGTGCCAGCAGTCGGGACAGTTTCTATGGCTACACCTTC. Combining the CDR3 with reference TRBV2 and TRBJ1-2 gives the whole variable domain EPEVTQTPSHQVTQMGQEVILRCVPISNHLYFYWYRQILGQKVEFLVSFYNNEISEKSEIFDDQFSVERPDGSNFTLKIRSTKLEDSAMYFCASSRDSFYGYTFGSGTRLTVV.

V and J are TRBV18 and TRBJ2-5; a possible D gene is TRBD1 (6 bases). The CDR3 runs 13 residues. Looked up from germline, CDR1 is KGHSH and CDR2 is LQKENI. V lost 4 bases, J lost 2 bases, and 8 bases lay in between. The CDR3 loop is CASSQRGQETQYF. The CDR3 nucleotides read TGTGCCAGCTCACAAAGGGGGCAAGAGACCCAGTACTTC.

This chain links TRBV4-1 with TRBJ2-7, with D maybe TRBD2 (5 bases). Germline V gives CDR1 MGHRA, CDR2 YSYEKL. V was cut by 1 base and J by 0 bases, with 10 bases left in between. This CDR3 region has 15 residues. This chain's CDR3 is CASSQVESGSYEQYF. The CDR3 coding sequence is TGCGCCAGCAGCCAAGTAGAGAGCGGCTCCTACGAGCAGTACTTC.

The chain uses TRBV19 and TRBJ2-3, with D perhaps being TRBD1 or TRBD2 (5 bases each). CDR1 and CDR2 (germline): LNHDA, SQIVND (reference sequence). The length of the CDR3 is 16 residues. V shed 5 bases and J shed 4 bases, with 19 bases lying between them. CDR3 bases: TGTGCCAGTAGTCCCCTCACAGGAGGCGACGCAGATACGCAGTATTTT. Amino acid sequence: CASSPLTGGDADTQYF.

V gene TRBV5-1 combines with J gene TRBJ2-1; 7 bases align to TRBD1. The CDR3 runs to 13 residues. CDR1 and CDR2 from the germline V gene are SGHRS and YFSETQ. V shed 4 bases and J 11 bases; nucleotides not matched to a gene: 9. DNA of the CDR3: TGCGCCAGCAGCCCTGGGACAGCCCCGAAGCAGTTCTTC. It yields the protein CASSPGTAPKQFF.

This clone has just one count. The DNA for the CDR3 is TGTGCCAGCAGCACTTCCTACAATGAGCAGTTCTTC. Its translation: CASSTSYNEQFF. The gene calls are TRBV5-8 and TRBJ2-1; D not certain. Trimming pared 4 bases from V and 1 base from J, leaving 3 bases between. The length of the CDR3 is 12 residues. The germline V gene has CDR1 SGHTS and CDR2 YDEGEE.

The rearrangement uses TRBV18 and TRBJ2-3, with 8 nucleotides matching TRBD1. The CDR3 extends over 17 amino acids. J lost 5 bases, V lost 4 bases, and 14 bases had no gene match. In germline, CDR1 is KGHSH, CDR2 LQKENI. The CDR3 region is CASSLHPAGGGGDTQYF. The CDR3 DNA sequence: TGTGCCAGCTCACTTCACCCTGCAGGGGGCGGTGGAGATACGCAGTATTTT.

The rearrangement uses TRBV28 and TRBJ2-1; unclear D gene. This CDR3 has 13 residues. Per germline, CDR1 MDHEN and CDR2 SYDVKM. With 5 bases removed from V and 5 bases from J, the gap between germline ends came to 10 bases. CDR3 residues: CASSGYGHNEQFF. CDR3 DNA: TGTGCCAGCAGTGGGTACGGCCACAATGAGCAGTTCTTC.

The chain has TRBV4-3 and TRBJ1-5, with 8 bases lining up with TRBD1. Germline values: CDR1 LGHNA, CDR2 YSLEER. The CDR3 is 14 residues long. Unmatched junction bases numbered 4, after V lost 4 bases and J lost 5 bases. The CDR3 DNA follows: TGCGCCAGCAGCCTTCAGGGGGCTGATCAGCCCCAGCATTTT. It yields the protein CASSLQGADQPQHF.

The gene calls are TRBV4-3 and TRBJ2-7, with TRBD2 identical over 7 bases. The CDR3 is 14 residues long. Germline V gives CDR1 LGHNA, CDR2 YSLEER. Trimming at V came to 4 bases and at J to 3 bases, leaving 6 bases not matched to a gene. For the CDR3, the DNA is TGCGCCAGCAGCCCGGGACTATGGGTCTACGAGCAGTACTTC. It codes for CASSPGLWVYEQYF.

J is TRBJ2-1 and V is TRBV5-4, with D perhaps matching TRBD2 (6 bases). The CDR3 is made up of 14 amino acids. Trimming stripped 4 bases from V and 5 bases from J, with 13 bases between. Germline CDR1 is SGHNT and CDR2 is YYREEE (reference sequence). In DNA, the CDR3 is TGTGCCAGCAGCAGTTACCGGGGGAACAATGAGCAGTTCTTC. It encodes CASSSYRGNNEQFF.

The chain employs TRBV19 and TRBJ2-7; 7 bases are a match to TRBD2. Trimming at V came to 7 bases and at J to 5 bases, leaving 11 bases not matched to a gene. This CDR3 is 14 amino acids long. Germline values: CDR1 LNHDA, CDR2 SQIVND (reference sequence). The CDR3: CASKGGGRAHEQYF. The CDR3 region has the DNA TGTGCCAGTAAGGGCGGTGGGAGGGCCCACGAGCAGTACTTC.

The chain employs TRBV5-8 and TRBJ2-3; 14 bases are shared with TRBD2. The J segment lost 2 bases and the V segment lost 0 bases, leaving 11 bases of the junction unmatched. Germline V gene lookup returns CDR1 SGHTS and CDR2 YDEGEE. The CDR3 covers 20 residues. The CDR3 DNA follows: TGTGCCAGCAGCTTGGGCAACACGCGACTAGCGGGGGGGGTCACAGATACGCAGTATTTT. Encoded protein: CASSLGNTRLAGGVTDTQYF.

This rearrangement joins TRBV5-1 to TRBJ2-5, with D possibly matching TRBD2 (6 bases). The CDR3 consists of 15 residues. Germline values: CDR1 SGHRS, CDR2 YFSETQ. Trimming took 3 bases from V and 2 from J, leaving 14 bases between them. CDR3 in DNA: TGCGCCAGCAGCTCGGGAGACACCCATCAAGAGACCCAGTACTTC. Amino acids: CASSSGDTHQETQYF.

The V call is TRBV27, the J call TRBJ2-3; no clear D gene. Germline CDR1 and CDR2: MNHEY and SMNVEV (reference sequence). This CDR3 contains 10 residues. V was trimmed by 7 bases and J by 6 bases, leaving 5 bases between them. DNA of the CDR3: TGTGCCAGCAACCCGGATACGCAGTATTTT. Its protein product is CASNPDTQYF.

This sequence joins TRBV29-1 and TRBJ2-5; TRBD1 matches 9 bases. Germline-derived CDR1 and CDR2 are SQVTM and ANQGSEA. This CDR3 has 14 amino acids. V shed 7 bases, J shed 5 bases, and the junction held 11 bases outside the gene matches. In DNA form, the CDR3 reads TGCAGCGGAGCCGGGACAGGGTCCGCCGAGACCCAGTACTTC. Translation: CSGAGTGSAETQYF.

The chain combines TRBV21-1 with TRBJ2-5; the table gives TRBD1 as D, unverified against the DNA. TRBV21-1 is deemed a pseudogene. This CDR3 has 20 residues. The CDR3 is CASSKLCNFRGTEIQETQYF. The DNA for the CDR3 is TGTGCCAGCAGCAAACTTTGTAATTTTCGGGGGACAGAAATCCAAGAGACCCAGTACTTC.

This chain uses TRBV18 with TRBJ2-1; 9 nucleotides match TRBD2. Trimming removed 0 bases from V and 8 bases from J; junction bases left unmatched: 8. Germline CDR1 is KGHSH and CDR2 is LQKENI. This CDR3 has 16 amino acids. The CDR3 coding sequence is TGTGCCAGCTCACCACCGGGGCGGGAGGGCATTGATGAGCAGTTCTTC. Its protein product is CASSPPGREGIDEQFF. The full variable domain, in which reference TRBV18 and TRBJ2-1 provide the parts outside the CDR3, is NAGVMQNPRHLVRRRGQEARLRCSPMKGHSHVYWYRQLPEEGLKFMVYLQKENIIDESGMPKERFSAEFPKEGPSILRIQQVVRGDSAAYFCASSPPGREGIDEQFFGPGTRLTVL.

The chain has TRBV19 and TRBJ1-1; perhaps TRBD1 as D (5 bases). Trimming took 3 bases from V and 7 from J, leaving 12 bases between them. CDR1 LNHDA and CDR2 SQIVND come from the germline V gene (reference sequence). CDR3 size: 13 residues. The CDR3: CASSIVSGVEAFF. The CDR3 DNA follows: TGTGCCAGTAGTATCGTGTCGGGGGTTGAAGCTTTCTTT.

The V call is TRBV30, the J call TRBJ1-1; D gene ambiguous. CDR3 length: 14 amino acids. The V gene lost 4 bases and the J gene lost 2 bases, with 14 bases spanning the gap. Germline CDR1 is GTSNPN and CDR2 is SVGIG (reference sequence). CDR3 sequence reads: CAWKAPGLNTEAFF. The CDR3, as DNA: TGTGCCTGGAAGGCCCCGGGGTTAAACACTGAAGCTTTCTTT.

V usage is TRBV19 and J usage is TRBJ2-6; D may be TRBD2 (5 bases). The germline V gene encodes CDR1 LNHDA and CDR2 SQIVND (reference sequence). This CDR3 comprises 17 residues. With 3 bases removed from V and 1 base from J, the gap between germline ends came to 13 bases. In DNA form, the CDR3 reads TGTGCCAGTAGTATCCCTTCCGAGCGGTCTGGGGCCAACGTCCTGACTTTC. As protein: CASSIPSERSGANVLTF.

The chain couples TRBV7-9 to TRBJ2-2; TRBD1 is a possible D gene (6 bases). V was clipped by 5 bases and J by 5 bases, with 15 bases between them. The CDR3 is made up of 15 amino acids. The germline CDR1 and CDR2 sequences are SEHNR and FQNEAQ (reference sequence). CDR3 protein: CASSLQGDGTGELFF. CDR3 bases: TGTGCCAGCAGCCTACAGGGTGATGGGACCGGGGAGCTGTTTTTT.

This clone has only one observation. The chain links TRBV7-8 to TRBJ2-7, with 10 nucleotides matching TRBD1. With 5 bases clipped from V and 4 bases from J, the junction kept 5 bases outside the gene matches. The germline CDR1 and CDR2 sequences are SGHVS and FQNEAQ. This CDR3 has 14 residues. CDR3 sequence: CASSLGQGVYEQYF. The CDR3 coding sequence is TGTGCCAGCAGCCTCGGACAGGGGGTATACGAGCAGTACTTC.

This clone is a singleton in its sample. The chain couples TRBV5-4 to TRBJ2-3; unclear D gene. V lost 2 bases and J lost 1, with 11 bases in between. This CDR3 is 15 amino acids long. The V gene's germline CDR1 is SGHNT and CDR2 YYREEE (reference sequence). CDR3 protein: CASSLRDGGTDTQYF. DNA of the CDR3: TGTGCCAGCAGCTTACGAGACGGAGGCACAGATACGCAGTATTTT.

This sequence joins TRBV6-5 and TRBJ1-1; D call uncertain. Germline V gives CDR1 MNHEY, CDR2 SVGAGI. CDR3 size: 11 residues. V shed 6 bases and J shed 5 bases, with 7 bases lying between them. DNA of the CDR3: TGTGCCAGCAGCTTGGGTACTGAAGCTTTCTTT. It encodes CASSLGTEAFF.

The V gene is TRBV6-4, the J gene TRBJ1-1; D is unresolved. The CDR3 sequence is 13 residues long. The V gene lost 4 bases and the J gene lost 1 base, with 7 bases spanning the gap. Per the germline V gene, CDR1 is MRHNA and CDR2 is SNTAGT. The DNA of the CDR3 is TGTGCCAGCAGTGCATGGGGGAACACTGAAGCTTTCTTT. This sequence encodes CASSAWGNTEAFF.

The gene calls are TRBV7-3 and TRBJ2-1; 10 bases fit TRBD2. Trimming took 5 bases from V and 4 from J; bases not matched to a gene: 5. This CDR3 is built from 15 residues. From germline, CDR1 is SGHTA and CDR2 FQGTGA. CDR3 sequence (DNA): TGTGCCAGCAGCCCTGGGACTAGCGCTTACAATGAGCAGTTCTTC. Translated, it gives CASSPGTSAYNEQFF.

Written as DNA, the CDR3 is TGTGCCAGCAGTGACCGGACAGGGGGGTATTCACCCCTCCACTTT. Amino acids: CASSDRTGGYSPLHF. The chain couples TRBV2 to TRBJ1-6; 10 bases are a match to TRBD1. The CDR3 is made up of 15 amino acids. Germline values: CDR1 SNHLY, CDR2 FYNNEI. With V trimmed by 3 bases and J by 8 bases, 4 bases remained unmatched.